A single sample gave rise to the 29 T cell receptor beta chains below, sequenced in a study of control samples from healthy donors and cancer patients. Some clones are missing from TCRdb's copy, which holds only in-frame ones; the method was immunoSEQ multiplex PCR. This sample has over 100,000 clones, with approximately 90% found just once. Input material: blood. The receptors come from a human donor in good health. The donor label of this sample is uncertain.

V gene TRBV27 combines with J gene TRBJ1-5; D might be TRBD1 (6 bases). Looked up from germline, CDR1 is MNHEY and CDR2 is SMNVEV (reference sequence). V lost 3 bases and J 7 bases, leaving 13 bases between the germline ends. The CDR3 consists of 14 residues. The CDR3 here is CASSLRAGDQPQHF. In DNA, the CDR3 is TGTGCCAGCAGTTTGAGGGCAGGGGACCAGCCCCAGCATTTT.

The chain employs TRBV7-2 and TRBJ2-2; 9 bases are a match to TRBD2. The CDR3 covers 14 residues. Trimming at V came to 4 bases and at J to 7 bases, leaving 4 bases not matched to a gene. Germline lookup yields CDR1 SGHTA and CDR2 FQGNSA. The CDR3 region has the DNA TGTGCCAGCAGCTCCGGACTAGCGAACGGGGAGCTGTTTTTT. Encoded protein: CASSSGLANGELFF.

V gene TRBV5-5 combines with J gene TRBJ1-5, with 11 bases matching TRBD1. Germline V CDR1 and CDR2: SGHKS, YYEKEE (reference sequence). The junction had 0 bases not matched to a gene; V was cut back by 0 bases and J by 4 bases. The CDR3 covers 15 residues. In DNA form, the CDR3 reads TGTGCCAGCAGCTTGGGGGACAGGGGGAATCAGCCCCAGCATTTT. Its protein is CASSLGDRGNQPQHF. Drawing the rest from reference TRBV5-5 and TRBJ1-5, the complete variable domain is DAGVTQSPTHLIKTRGQQVTLRCSPISGHKSVSWYQQVLGQGPQFIFQYYEKEERGRGNFPDRFSARQFPNYSSELNVNALLLGDSALYLCASSLGDRGNQPQHFGDGTRLSIL.

The rearrangement joins TRBV28 to TRBJ2-7; D possibly corresponds to TRBD2 (7 bases). The germline gives CDR1 MDHEN, CDR2 SYDVKM. Trimming left V 8 bases short and J 0 bases short, with 14 bases between. The CDR3 spans 14 residues. The CDR3 reads CASGGAGSSYEQYF. CDR3 sequence (DNA): TGTGCCAGCGGGGGGGCTGGGAGCTCCTACGAGCAGTACTTC.

The chain couples TRBV7-9 to TRBJ1-5, with D possibly being TRBD1 (6 bases). Trimming pared 4 bases from V and 4 bases from J, leaving 11 bases between. This CDR3 is 14 amino acids long. Germline V CDR1 and CDR2: SEHNR, FQNEAQ (reference sequence). In DNA, the CDR3 is TGTGCCAGCAGCTCCAACAGGGAGAATCAGCCCCAGCATTTT. Its translation is CASSSNRENQPQHF.

V gene TRBV4-3 combines with J gene TRBJ2-2, with 10 nucleotides matching TRBD2. Germline CDR1 is LGHNA and CDR2 is YSLEER. The CDR3 is 18 residues long. V shed 3 bases and J 7 bases; nucleotides not matched to a gene: 14. Written as DNA, the CDR3 is TGCGCCAGCAGCCAGGGGACCGTTAGCGGGGGGTCAGGCGGGGAGCTGTTTTTT. Protein sequence: CASSQGTVSGGSGGELFF.

CDR3 amino acids: CASSLGGVDNEQFF. The DNA of the CDR3 is TGTGCCAGCAGTTTGGGGGGGGTGGACAATGAGCAGTTCTTC. The J gene is TRBJ2-1, the V gene TRBV28, with 7 bases fitting TRBD2. V gave up 3 bases and J gave up 5 bases; unmatched junction bases: 4. Germline V gives CDR1 MDHEN, CDR2 SYDVKM. This CDR3 is 14 amino acids long.

The gene calls are TRBV2 and TRBJ1-1; D not certain. The ends were cut back, 0 bases at V and 0 bases at J, with 2 bases in the middle. Germline-derived CDR1 and CDR2 are SNHLY and FYNNEI. This CDR3 is built from 13 residues. DNA of the CDR3: TGTGCCAGCAGTGAAGCCCTGAACACTGAAGCTTTCTTT. Its translation is CASSEALNTEAFF.

The V gene is TRBV2, the J gene TRBJ1-4; unclear D gene. V was shortened by 4 bases and J by 2 bases, with 2 bases between the two germline ends. Germline CDR1 is SNHLY and CDR2 is FYNNEI. The CDR3 totals 12 residues. CDR3 sequence reads: CASSGTNEKLFF. CDR3 coding DNA: TGTGCCAGCAGTGGGACTAATGAAAAACTGTTTTTT.

This clone has a single count. This rearrangement joins TRBV19 to TRBJ1-6; TRBD1 matches 7 bases. The trim removed 7 bases at V and 8 bases at J, leaving 8 bases unmatched. This CDR3 is 14 amino acids long. CDR1 and CDR2 from the germline V gene are LNHDA and SQIVND (reference sequence). CDR3 protein: CASTGGAQDSPLHF. DNA for the CDR3: TGTGCCAGTACAGGGGGGGCGCAGGATTCACCCCTCCACTTT.

The V call is TRBV6-4, the J call TRBJ2-2; 7 nucleotides match TRBD2. The V gene's germline CDR1 is MRHNA and CDR2 SNTAGT. CDR3 length: 15 amino acids. Unmatched junction bases numbered 10, after V lost 11 bases and J lost 1 base. CDR3 sequence (DNA): TGTGCCTCGGCGCGAAGCGGGGAGAACACCGGGGAGCTGTTTTTT. This gives the protein CASARSGENTGELFF.

The chain joins TRBV14 to TRBJ1-3; D remains ambiguous. The CDR3 sequence is 12 residues long. The germline V and J ends were trimmed by 4 bases and 5 bases, with 6 bases remaining between them. Germline V gives CDR1 SGHDN, CDR2 FVKESK. This CDR3 is CASSPSRNTIYF. The CDR3 DNA reads TGTGCCAGCAGCCCTAGCCGAAACACCATATATTTT.

V gene TRBV5-1 combines with J gene TRBJ2-7, with 9 nucleotides matching TRBD1. Germline V gene lookup returns CDR1 SGHRS and CDR2 YFSETQ. V lost 2 bases to trimming and J lost 9 bases; unmatched junction nucleotides: 9. The CDR3 contains 14 residues. In DNA, the CDR3 is TGCGCCAGCAGCTTTACAGGGGGCCTTTCCGGGCAGTACTTC. Its protein product is CASSFTGGLSGQYF.

V gene TRBV19 combines with J gene TRBJ2-3; D is ambiguous. Trimming removed 0 bases at V and 0 bases at J, with 4 bases between. Per the germline V gene, CDR1 is LNHDA and CDR2 is SQIVND (reference sequence). CDR3 length: 14 residues. The CDR3 sequence: CASSIDPSTDTQYF. The DNA for the CDR3 is TGTGCCAGTAGTATAGATCCCAGCACAGATACGCAGTATTTT.

This clone is classed as medium-sized (0.01 to 0.1%). The chain has TRBV2 and TRBJ2-3; no definite D call. The CDR3 extends over 13 amino acids. Trimming pared 3 bases from V and 2 bases from J, leaving 6 bases between. From germline, CDR1 is SNHLY and CDR2 FYNNEI. DNA for the CDR3: TGTGCCAGCAGTGAGTGGAACACAGATACGCAGTATTTT. Translating it yields CASSEWNTDTQYF.

The V and J genes are TRBV7-2 and TRBJ2-1; 8 positions agree with TRBD1. CDR3 length: 15 amino acids. The junction had 9 bases not matched to a gene; V was cut back by 4 bases and J by 7 bases. Germline V gene lookup returns CDR1 SGHTA and CDR2 FQGNSA. CDR3 region: CASSSTGVIGNEQFF. The CDR3 nucleotides read TGTGCCAGCAGCTCGACAGGGGTAATCGGGAATGAGCAGTTCTTC.

The V call is TRBV19, the J call TRBJ2-1; 9 bases fit TRBD1. Germline V gene data show CDR1 as LNHDA and CDR2 as SQIVND (reference sequence). The CDR3 totals 15 residues. Trimming cost V 5 bases and J 3 bases; bases outside gene matches: 5. Written as DNA, the CDR3 is TGTGCCAGTAGTCGGACAGGGGCAAACTACAATGAGCAGTTCTTC. Amino acid sequence: CASSRTGANYNEQFF.

V is TRBV18 and J is TRBJ1-1; 12 nucleotides match TRBD1. Unmatched junction bases numbered 5, after V lost 3 bases and J lost 6 bases. Germline V lookup: CDR1 KGHSH, CDR2 LQKENI. The CDR3 length is 15 residues. CDR3 amino acids: CASSPPGQGAAEAFF. The CDR3 DNA reads TGTGCCAGCTCACCCCCGGGACAGGGGGCAGCTGAAGCTTTCTTT.

In its sample, this clone was seen a few times. At one boundary the junction diverges from the germline segment, which might be a read error. This chain connects TRBV7-2 to TRBJ1-2; a possible D gene is TRBD1 (5 bases). Germline V lookup: CDR1 SGHTA, CDR2 FQGNSA. There are 13 residues in the CDR3. CDR3 bases: TGTGCCAGCAGCAACTCGATGGGGACGAGATCATTCTTC. This codes for CASSNSMGTRSFF.

The chain combines TRBV7-8 with TRBJ1-1; 8 bases align to TRBD1. Germline assignment: CDR1 SGHVS and CDR2 FQNEAQ. The CDR3 extends over 17 amino acids. The V segment lost 5 bases and the J segment 0 bases; nucleotides outside the gene matches: 11. The CDR3 coding sequence is TGTGCCAGCAGCCCGGGACAGGTCCTCTTATTGAACACTGAAGCTTTCTTT. It is translated as CASSPGQVLLLNTEAFF.

The chain employs TRBV6-1 and TRBJ1-6; 9 nucleotides line up with TRBD1. Germline trimming cut 3 bases from V and 4 bases from J; bases unmatched to any gene: 4. In germline, CDR1 is MNHNS, CDR2 SASEGT. The CDR3 covers 16 residues. CDR3 sequence: CASSEDRGWYNSPLHF. The CDR3 DNA sequence: TGTGCCAGCAGTGAGGACAGGGGATGGTATAATTCACCCCTCCACTTT.

V and J are TRBV19 and TRBJ1-1; D is undetermined. The V gene's germline CDR1 is LNHDA and CDR2 SQIVND (reference sequence). V was clipped by 3 bases and J by 4 bases, with 12 bases between them. This CDR3 has 14 amino acids. The CDR3 sequence: CASSIPRRGTEAFF. The CDR3 DNA is TGTGCCAGTAGTATCCCGCGCCGGGGCACTGAAGCTTTCTTT.

The genes are TRBV18 and TRBJ1-4; D uncertain. The CDR3 is made up of 14 amino acids. Germline CDR1 reads KGHSH; CDR2 reads LQKENI. V was cut by 4 bases and J by 8 bases, with 14 bases left in between. Here the CDR3 reads CASSRRPGGEKLFF. The CDR3 DNA follows: TGTGCCAGCTCACGGAGACCCGGCGGGGAAAAACTGTTTTTT.

The rearrangement joins TRBV6-6 to TRBJ1-4; D unresolved. Between the trimmed V and J ends, which lost 4 bases and 7 bases, there was a span of 4 bases. The length of the CDR3 is 11 residues. CDR1 MNHNY and CDR2 SVGAGI come from the germline V gene (reference sequence). CDR3: CASSSSEKLFF. The CDR3 bases are TGTGCCAGCAGTTCGAGTGAAAAACTGTTTTTT.

J is TRBJ2-7 and V is TRBV10-3; a possible D gene is TRBD1 (5 bases). The CDR3 is made up of 14 amino acids. The germline gives CDR1 ENHRY, CDR2 SYGVKD. The V end was cut by 1 base, the J end by 2 bases, with 9 bases between. The CDR3 bases are TGTGCCATCAGTGAGTTGGGGCTTCCCTACGAGCAGTACTTC. This codes for CAISELGLPYEQYF.

The J gene is TRBJ1-3, the V gene TRBV30; the match to TRBD1 covers 7 bases. CDR1 GTSNPN and CDR2 SVGIG come from the germline V gene (reference sequence). The junction had 6 bases not matched to a gene; V was cut back by 4 bases and J by 6 bases. The CDR3 loop spans 13 amino acids. This chain's CDR3 is CAWTPGGLNTIYF. The CDR3 DNA reads TGTGCCTGGACCCCAGGGGGGTTAAACACCATATATTTT.

This clone occurred once. The chain employs TRBV6-5 and TRBJ2-1, with D uncertain. CDR3 length equals 11 residues. Trimming removed 6 bases at V and 5 bases at J, with 5 bases between. The germline V gene has CDR1 MNHEY and CDR2 SVGAGI. Written as DNA, the CDR3 is TGTGCCAGCAGCCGGAACAATGAGCAGTTCTTC. It yields the protein CASSRNNEQFF.

This chain uses TRBV30 with TRBJ1-2; no firm D call. The germline V gene encodes CDR1 GTSNPN and CDR2 SVGIG (reference sequence). V lost 0 bases and J 6 bases, leaving 8 bases between the germline ends. The CDR3 is made up of 12 amino acids. This CDR3 reads CAWSVWLDGYTF. The CDR3 region has the DNA TGTGCCTGGAGTGTATGGTTGGATGGCTACACCTTC.

The rearrangement uses TRBV7-6 and TRBJ2-7, with 9 bases identical to TRBD1. CDR3 size: 15 residues. V lost 3 bases, J lost 1 base, and 4 bases stayed unmatched. Germline V lookup: CDR1 SGHVS, CDR2 FNYEAQ. DNA of the CDR3: TGTGCCAGCAGCTTTTTTGGGACAGGGTCCTACGAGCAGTACGTC. It yields the protein CASSFFGTGSYEQYV.